A single sample is the source of the 2 T cell receptor beta chains below, sequenced in a study of early T cells in non-severe SARS-CoV-2 infection. TCRdb itself ran the 5' RACE reads through MiXCR, one entry per CDR3 protein. The table has around 60,000 distinct CDR3 sequences, roughly a tenth seen once. Material for sequencing was whole blood. The receptors were sampled from an adult who was a healthcare worker with PCR-confirmed SARS-CoV-2 infection or an uninfected control (not recorded which).

This clonotype appeared many times. This sequence joins TRBV20-1 and TRBJ1-1, with D unresolved. The CDR3 has 14 residues. Per the germline V gene, CDR1 is DFQATT and CDR2 is SNEGSKA (reference sequence). V lost 4 bases and J 0 bases, leaving 12 bases between the germline ends. CDR3 coding DNA: TGCAGTGCTAAAAGTGGGTTCATGAACACTGAAGCTTTCTTT. This sequence encodes CSAKSGFMNTEAFF.

J is TRBJ2-2 and V is TRBV7-2; D remains unclear. The V end lost 7 bases, the J end lost 4 bases, and 16 bases lay between the germline ends. Looked up from germline, CDR1 is SGHTA and CDR2 is FQGNSA. The CDR3 runs 15 residues. The CDR3 coding sequence is TGTGCCAGCACACCTTGGGGTTCCAGCACCGGGGAGCTGTTTTTT. This gives the protein CASTPWGSSTGELFF.